These 8 T cell receptor beta chains were sequenced from one sample in a study of T cell responses to AZD1222 COVID-19 vaccine. Method: immunoSEQ multiplex PCR; TCRdb's copy keeps in-frame clones and lacks some. The sample yields about 82,000 clones, more than 85% seen once. The sequenced sample was peripheral blood, obtained on day 0 of AZD1222 vaccination. The origin of the receptors is an adult in good health.

The chain joins TRBV5-1 to TRBJ1-1; TRBD1 is a possible D gene (5 bases). Per the germline V gene, CDR1 is SGHRS and CDR2 is YFSETQ. This CDR3 contains 15 residues. V was shortened by 1 base and J by 2 bases, with 12 bases between the two germline ends. The CDR3 region is CASSLSPRANTEAFF. CDR3 bases: TGCGCCAGCAGCTTGAGTCCCAGGGCTAACACTGAAGCTTTCTTT.

The chain carries TRBV27 and TRBJ2-2; D is possibly TRBD1 (5 bases). V dropped 6 bases and J dropped 4 bases, with 15 bases sitting between them. There are 15 residues in the CDR3. Germline V gene sequence: CDR1 MNHEY, CDR2 SMNVEV (reference sequence). CDR3 nucleotides: TGTGCCAGCAGGACAGAAACTCTTACCACCGGGGAGCTGTTTTTT. Translated: CASRTETLTTGELFF.

This clone is a singleton in its sample. The rearrangement links TRBV2 to TRBJ2-3, with 10 bases matching TRBD2. The V segment lost 6 bases and the J segment 1 base; nucleotides outside the gene matches: 4. The length of the CDR3 is 15 residues. The germline gives CDR1 SNHLY, CDR2 FYNNEI. This CDR3 is CASSTGLAGTDTQYF. The CDR3, as DNA: TGTGCCAGCAGCACTGGACTAGCGGGCACAGATACGCAGTATTTT.

V and J are TRBV29-1 and TRBJ2-3; TRBD1 matches at 7 bases. The CDR3 is made up of 14 amino acids. Looked up from germline, CDR1 is SQVTM and CDR2 is ANQGSEA. With V trimmed by 7 bases and J by 4 bases, 11 bases remained unmatched. The CDR3 loop is CSGRQGYLPDTQYF. The CDR3 region has the DNA TGCAGCGGTAGACAGGGCTACCTGCCAGATACGCAGTATTTT.

The chain joins TRBV27 to TRBJ1-6; no definite D call. This CDR3 contains 16 residues. The germline V gene has CDR1 MNHEY and CDR2 SMNVEV (reference sequence). V shed 3 bases and J shed 0 bases, with 9 bases lying between them. The CDR3 coding sequence is TGTGCCAGCAGTTTTCGGCGAAGCTCCTATAATTCACCCCTCCACTTT. As protein: CASSFRRSSYNSPLHF.

The rearrangement links TRBV7-9 to TRBJ1-1, with D hard to call. Germline V gives CDR1 SEHNR, CDR2 FQNEAQ (reference sequence). With 10 bases removed from V and 5 bases from J, the gap between germline ends came to 14 bases. The CDR3 contains 12 residues. The CDR3 sequence: CAIDWAITEAFF. Written as DNA, the CDR3 is TGTGCCATCGATTGGGCGATTACTGAAGCTTTCTTT.

The V and J genes are TRBV5-5 and TRBJ2-1; a possible D gene is TRBD1 (6 bases). The V end was cut by 3 bases, the J end by 7 bases, with 20 bases between. The CDR3 sequence is 16 residues long. Germline lookup yields CDR1 SGHKS and CDR2 YYEKEE (reference sequence). The CDR3 region is CASSSSRDQGWNEQFF. CDR3 bases: TGTGCCAGCAGCTCCTCCCGGGATCAGGGGTGGAATGAGCAGTTCTTC.

This chain joins TRBV9 and TRBJ2-5; TRBD2 might be the D (7 bases). The germline V gene has CDR1 SGDLS and CDR2 YYNGEE. The CDR3 consists of 19 residues. V was trimmed by 0 bases and J by 1 base, leaving 22 bases between them. The DNA for the CDR3 is TGTGCCAGCAGCGTAGCCACCCGTACGGAGGGGGGGAGCCAAGAGACCCAGTACTTC. This codes for CASSVATRTEGGSQETQYF. Drawing the rest from reference TRBV9 and TRBJ2-5, the complete variable domain is DSGVTQTPKHLITATGQRVTLRCSPRSGDLSVYWYQQSLDQGLQFLIQYYNGEERAKGNILERFSAQQFPDLHSELNLSSLELGDSALYFCASSVATRTEGGSQETQYFGPGTRLLVL.